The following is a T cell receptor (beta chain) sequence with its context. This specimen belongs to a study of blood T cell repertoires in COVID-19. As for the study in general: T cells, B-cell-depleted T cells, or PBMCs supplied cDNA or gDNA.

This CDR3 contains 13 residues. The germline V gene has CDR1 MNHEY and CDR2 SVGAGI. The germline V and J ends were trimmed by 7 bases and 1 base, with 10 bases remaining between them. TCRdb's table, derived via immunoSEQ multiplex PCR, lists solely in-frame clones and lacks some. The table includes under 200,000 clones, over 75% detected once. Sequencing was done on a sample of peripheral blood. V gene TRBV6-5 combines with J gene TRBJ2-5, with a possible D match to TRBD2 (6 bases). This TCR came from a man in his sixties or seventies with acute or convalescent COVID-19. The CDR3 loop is CASILGGQETQYF. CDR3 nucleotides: TGTGCCAGCATCTTGGGGGGCCAAGAGACCCAGTACTTC.